The T cell receptor (beta chain) under discussion was sequenced for a study of CXCR3-negative and CXCR3-positive naive CD8 T cells. Through 5' RACE with UMI labels, the TRB cDNA libraries were prepared. Reprocessing the 5' RACE reads, TCRdb reports a single entry for every CDR3 protein and omits DNA. In total, the table holds over 100,000 distinct CDR3 sequences. Study results and limitations: The TRB CDR3s that CXCR3-positive naive cells carried were more hydrophobic than those of CXCR3-negative naive cells. Comparably high diversity was seen in both naive subsets, and much lower diversity in memory CD8+ cells. Naive subsets showed comparable surface CD5, and TCR interaction strength was also inferred from TRB CDR3 physicochemistry.

In the case of this clonotype: The antigen is undetermined.

The CDR3 length is 11 residues. Germline CDR1 and CDR2: WNHNN and SYGVQD (reference sequence). Sequenced sample: naive CXCR3+ CD8+ T cells from blood. Subset reported: CD45RO-CCR7+CD27+CD95- naive CD8+ T cells expressing CXCR3 (TNR3+). The clonotype was recovered from a human donor in good health. Some clones in this sample may be carry-over from other donors' samples. The chain links TRBV10-1 to TRBJ1-4. The CDR3 reads CASSESGPEHF.